This TCR beta chain was recorded in a study of T cells in Graves' hyperthyroidism and ophthalmopathy. Study-level results: Median prediction lead before ophthalmopathy onset was 6.5 months with the model. Blood shared most expanded thyroid clonotypes above 0.001. Classification by a 13 V-J model distinguished ophthalmopathy from stable hyperthyroidism.

Germline V gene lookup returns CDR1 LNHDA and CDR2 SQIVND (reference sequence). V lost 3 bases, J lost 0 bases, and 20 bases lay in between. This CDR3 has 18 amino acids. For this clonotype: Antigen specificity is unknown.

The investigators amplified TCR beta CDR3 regions from RNA transcripts. During a first-round RT-PCR of the TCR CDR3, the HTBI primer set was used. TCRdb called the multiplex PCR reads again in MiXCR, with one record for every CDR3 protein. The sample carries 600,000 or so distinct CDR3 sequences, roughly 17% recorded once. This receptor was taken from a young woman with Graves' hyperthyroidism. The chain joins TRBV19 to TRBJ1-1; D is perhaps TRBD1 (6 bases). The sequenced material came from blood. CDR3 in amino acids: CASSIRGEDSLMNTEAFF. In DNA form, the CDR3 reads TGTGCCAGTAGTATTAGGGGGGAGGACAGTCTCATGAACACTGAAGCTTTCTTT.